The present T cell receptor (beta chain) was sequenced within a study of identical twins. This clonotype was counted many times. Its antigen remains unidentified. MiXCR, run by TCRdb on the 5' RACE reads, gives a single entry per CDR3 protein. The repertoire has about 290,000 distinct CDR3 sequences, roughly 10% of them found once; the top ten carry 6% to 8.5%. This CDR3 has 17 amino acids. V trimming: 5 bases; J trimming: 0 bases; junction bases outside the gene matches: 10. Study observations and caveats: Out-of-frame beta chain sequences displayed weaker excess sharing between twins. The presence of invariant MAIT and iNKT cells could partly confound analyses of zero-insertion sequences. Models came in too low on out-of-frame TCR alpha sharing in monozygotic twins.

Separately, the same data were catalogued under a study of yellow fever vaccine responses in identical twins.

This chain joins TRBV12-3 or TRBV12-4 and TRBJ1-5, with 7 nucleotides matching TRBD1. Input material: CD8+ T cells sorted from blood. This clonotype was sampled from a woman younger than 30 in good health. The CDR3 DNA is TGTGCCAGCAGTCCAGTTGACAGGGTTCTTAGCAATCAGCCCCAGCATTTT. Translating gives CASSPVDRVLSNQPQHF.